Reported below is one T cell receptor beta chain. Its cognate antigen is unknown. Germline V gene lookup returns CDR1 SGHRS and CDR2 YFSETQ. Trimming cost V 3 bases and J 2 bases; bases outside gene matches: 9. The CDR3 is 16 amino acids. PCR primers comprised 60 Vbeta and 13 Jbeta primers. The assay was immunoSEQ multiplex PCR, and TCRdb's table has in-frame clones only and misses some. The profile shows about 94,000 clones, roughly three fifths of them singletons. This sample was included in a study of cytomegalovirus exposure and HLA in healthy donors. Study-level results: The CMV antigen specificity of a few CMV-associated chains was confirmed through in vitro analysis.

The chain uses TRBV5-1 and TRBJ2-3; 7 nucleotides agree with TRBD1. This clonotype was sampled from a man aged 25 to 40 in good health and CMV-seronegative. The material sequenced was PBMCs. CDR3 protein: CASSSLPGQHTDTQYF. Written as DNA, the CDR3 is TGCGCCAGCAGCTCCCTCCCGGGACAGCACACAGATACGCAGTATTTT.